This T cell receptor (beta chain) is drawn from a study of PD-1 blockade in classical Hodgkin lymphoma. Study results and limitations: Complete responders had baseline diversity similar to newly diagnosed patients. Exclusion was the outcome for patients who began nivolumab under 1 year after ASCT.

Each patient's relapse followed autologous stem cell transplantation, and brentuximab vedotin exposure varied. Comment on this clone: Its antigen is still unknown.

The data were produced by immunoSEQ multiplex PCR, yet TCRdb's version contains in-frame clones alone and is incomplete. The table lists tens of thousands of clones, about 85% of them singletons. Unmatched junction bases numbered 7, after V lost 2 bases and J lost 7 bases. This CDR3 is 14 amino acids long. The germline V gene encodes CDR1 SEHNR and CDR2 FQNEAQ (reference sequence). Sequencing used peripheral blood mononuclear cells (PBMCs), obtained at baseline. The clonotype was recovered from a human donor with classical Hodgkin lymphoma. The chain uses TRBV7-9 and TRBJ1-2, with 7 bases fitting TRBD1. CDR3 in amino acids: CASSLFGTDVGYTF. In DNA, the CDR3 is TGTGCCAGCAGCTTATTCGGGACAGATGTTGGCTACACCTTC.